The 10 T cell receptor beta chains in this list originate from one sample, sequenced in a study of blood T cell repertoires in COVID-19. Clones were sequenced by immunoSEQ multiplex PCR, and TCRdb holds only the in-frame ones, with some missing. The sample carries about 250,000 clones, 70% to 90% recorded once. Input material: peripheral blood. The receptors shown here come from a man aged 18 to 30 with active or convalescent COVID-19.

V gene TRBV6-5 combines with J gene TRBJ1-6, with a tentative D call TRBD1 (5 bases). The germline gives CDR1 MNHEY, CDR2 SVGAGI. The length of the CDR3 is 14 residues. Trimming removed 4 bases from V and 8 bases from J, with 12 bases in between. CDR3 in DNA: TGTGCCAGCAGTTCTCAGGGATCAGATTCACCCCTCCACTTT. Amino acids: CASSSQGSDSPLHF.

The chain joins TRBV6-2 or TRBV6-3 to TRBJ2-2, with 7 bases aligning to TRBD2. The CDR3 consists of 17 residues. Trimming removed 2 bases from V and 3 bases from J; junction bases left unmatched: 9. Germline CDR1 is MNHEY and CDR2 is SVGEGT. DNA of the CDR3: TGTGCCAGCAGTTACCAACGGGGGGTGAGGGACACCGGGGAGCTGTTTTTT. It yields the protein CASSYQRGVRDTGELFF.

The CDR3 DNA reads TGTGCCAGCCGACAGGCCAACTATGAAAAACTGTTTTTT. Amino acids: CASRQANYEKLFF. The chain is built from TRBV3-1 (or the pseudogene TRBV3-2) and TRBJ1-4, with D possibly being TRBD1 (6 bases). V lost 8 bases, J lost 6 bases, and 13 bases lay in between. Germline V gene lookup returns CDR1 LGHDT and CDR2 YNNKEL (reference sequence). CDR3 length equals 13 residues.

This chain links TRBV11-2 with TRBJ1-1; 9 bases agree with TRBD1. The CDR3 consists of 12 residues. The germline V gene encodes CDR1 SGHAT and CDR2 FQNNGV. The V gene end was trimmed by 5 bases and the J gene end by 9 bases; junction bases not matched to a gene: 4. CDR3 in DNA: TGTGCCAGCAGCGCTGGGACAGGGAAAGCTTTCTTT. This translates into CASSAGTGKAFF.

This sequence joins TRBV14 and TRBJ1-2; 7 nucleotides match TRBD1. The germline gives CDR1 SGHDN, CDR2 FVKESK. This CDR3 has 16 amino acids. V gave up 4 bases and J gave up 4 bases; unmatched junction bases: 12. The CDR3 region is CASSPTERGRAYGYTF. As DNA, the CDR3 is TGTGCCAGCAGCCCAACTGAGAGGGGGCGCGCCTATGGCTACACCTTC.

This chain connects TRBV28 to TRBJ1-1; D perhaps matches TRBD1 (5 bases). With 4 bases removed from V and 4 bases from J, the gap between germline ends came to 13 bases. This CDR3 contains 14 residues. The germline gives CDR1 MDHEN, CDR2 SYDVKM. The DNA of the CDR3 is TGTGCCAGCAGTTCCCCAAAAGGGGCCACTGAAGCTTTCTTT. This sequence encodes CASSSPKGATEAFF.

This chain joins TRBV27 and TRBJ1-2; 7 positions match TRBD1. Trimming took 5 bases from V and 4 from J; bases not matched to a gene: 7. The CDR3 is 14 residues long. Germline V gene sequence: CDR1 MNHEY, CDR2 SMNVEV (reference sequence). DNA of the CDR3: TGTGCCAGCAGTCCCTGGGACAGCAGCTATGGCTACACCTTC. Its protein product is CASSPWDSSYGYTF.

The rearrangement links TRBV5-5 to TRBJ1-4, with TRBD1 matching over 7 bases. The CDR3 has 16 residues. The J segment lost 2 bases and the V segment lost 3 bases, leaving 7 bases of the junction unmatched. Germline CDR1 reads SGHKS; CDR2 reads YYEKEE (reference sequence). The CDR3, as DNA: TGTGCCAGCAGCTCGACAGGGCTGGGGACTAATGAAAAACTGTTTTTT. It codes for CASSSTGLGTNEKLFF.

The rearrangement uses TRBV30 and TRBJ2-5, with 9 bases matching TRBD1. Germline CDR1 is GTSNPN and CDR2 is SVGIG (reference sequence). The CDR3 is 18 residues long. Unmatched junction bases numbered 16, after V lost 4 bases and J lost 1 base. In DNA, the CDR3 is TGTGCCTGGACTCCCCGCTGGGGGACAGGGTCCCTCCAAGAGACCCAGTACTTC. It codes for CAWTPRWGTGSLQETQYF.

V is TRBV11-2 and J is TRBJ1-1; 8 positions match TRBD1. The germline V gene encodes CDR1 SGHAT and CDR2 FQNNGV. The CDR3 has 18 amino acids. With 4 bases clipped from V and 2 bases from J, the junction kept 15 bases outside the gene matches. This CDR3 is CASSSFPGQGGGNTEAFF. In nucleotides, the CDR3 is TGTGCCAGCAGCTCCTTTCCCGGACAGGGTGGTGGAAACACTGAAGCTTTCTTT.